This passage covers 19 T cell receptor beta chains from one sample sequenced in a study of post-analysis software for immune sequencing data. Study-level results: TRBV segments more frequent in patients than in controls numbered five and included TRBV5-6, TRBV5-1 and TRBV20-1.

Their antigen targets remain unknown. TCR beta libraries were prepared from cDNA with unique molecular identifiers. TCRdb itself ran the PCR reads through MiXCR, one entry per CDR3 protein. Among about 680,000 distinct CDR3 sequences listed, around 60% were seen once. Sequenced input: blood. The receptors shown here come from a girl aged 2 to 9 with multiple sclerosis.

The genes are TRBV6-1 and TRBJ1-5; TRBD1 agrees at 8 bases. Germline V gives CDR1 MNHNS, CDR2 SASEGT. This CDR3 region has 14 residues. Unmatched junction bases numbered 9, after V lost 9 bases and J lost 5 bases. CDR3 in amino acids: CASDLTGVDQPQHF. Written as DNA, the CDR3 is TGTGCCAGTGACTTGACAGGGGTCGATCAGCCCCAGCATTTT.

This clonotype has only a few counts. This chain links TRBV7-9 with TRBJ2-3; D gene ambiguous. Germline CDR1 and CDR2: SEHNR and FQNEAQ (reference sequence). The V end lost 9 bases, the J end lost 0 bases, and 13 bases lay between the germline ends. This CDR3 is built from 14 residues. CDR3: CASIRLTSTDTQYF. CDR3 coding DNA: TGTGCCAGTATTCGTCTGACTAGCACAGATACGCAGTATTTT.

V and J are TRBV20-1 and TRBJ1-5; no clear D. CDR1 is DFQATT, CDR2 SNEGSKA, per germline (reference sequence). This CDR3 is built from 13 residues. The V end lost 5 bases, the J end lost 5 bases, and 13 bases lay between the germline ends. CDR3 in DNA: TGCAGTGCTGCCGAGGGTCTGGATCAGCCCCAGCATTTT. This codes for CSAAEGLDQPQHF.

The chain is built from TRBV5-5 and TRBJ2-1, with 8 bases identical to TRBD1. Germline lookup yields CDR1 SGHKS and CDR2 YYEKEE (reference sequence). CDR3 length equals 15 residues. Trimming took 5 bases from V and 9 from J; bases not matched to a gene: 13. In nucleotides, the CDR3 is TGTGCCAGCAGTTTCACCGGACAGGGAATAAGTGAGCAGTTCTTC. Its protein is CASSFTGQGISEQFF.

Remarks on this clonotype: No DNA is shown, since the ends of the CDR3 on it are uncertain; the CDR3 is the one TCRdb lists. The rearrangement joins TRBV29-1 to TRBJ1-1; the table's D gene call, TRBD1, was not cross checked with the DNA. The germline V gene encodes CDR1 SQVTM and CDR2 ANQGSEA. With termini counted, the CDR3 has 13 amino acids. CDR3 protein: CSVAPGAGTETFF.

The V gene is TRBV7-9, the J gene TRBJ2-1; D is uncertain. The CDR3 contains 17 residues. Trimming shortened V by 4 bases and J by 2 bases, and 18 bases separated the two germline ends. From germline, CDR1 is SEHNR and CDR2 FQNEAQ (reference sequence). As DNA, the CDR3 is TGTGCCAGCAGCTCAGGTCCCTCGCCTTCAACCTACAATGAGCAGTTCTTC. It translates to CASSSGPSPSTYNEQFF. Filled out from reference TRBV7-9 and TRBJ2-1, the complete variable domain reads DTGVSQNPRHKITKRGQNVTFRCDPISEHNRLYWYRQTLGQGPEFLTYFQNEAQLEKSRLLSDRFSAERPKGSFSTLEIQRTEQGDSAMYLCASSSGPSPSTYNEQFFGPGTRLTVL.

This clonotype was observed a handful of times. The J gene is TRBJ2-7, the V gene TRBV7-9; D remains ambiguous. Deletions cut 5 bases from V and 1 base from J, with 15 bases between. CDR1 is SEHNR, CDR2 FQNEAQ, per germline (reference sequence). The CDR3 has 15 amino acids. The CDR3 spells CASSPALQYSYEQYF. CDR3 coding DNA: TGTGCCAGCAGCCCTGCGTTGCAGTATTCCTACGAGCAGTACTTC.

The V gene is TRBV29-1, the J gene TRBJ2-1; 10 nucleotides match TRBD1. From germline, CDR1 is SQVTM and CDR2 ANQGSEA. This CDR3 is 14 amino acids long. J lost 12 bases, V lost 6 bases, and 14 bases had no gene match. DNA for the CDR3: TGCAGCGTCGCGACAGGGGGCGCGATTACTGGGCAGTTCTTC. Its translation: CSVATGGAITGQFF.

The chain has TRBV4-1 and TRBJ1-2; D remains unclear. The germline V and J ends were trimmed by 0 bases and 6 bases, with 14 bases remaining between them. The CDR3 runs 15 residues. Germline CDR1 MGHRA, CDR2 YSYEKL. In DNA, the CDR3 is TGCGCCAGCAGCCAAGAGTATACAGCAAGGGATGGCTACACCTTC. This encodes CASSQEYTARDGYTF.

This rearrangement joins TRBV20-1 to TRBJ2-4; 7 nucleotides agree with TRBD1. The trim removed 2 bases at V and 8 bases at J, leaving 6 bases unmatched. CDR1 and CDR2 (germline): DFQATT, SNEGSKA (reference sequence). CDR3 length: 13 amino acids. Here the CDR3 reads CSARYRGGHIQYF. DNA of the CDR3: TGCAGTGCTAGATACAGGGGTGGTCACATTCAGTACTTC.

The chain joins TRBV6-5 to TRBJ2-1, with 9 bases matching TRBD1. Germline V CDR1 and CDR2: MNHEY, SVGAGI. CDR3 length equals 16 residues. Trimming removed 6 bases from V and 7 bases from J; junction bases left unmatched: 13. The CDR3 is CASSSHSGTGRNEQFF. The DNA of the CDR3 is TGTGCCAGCAGCTCACACTCCGGGACAGGGCGTAATGAGCAGTTCTTC.

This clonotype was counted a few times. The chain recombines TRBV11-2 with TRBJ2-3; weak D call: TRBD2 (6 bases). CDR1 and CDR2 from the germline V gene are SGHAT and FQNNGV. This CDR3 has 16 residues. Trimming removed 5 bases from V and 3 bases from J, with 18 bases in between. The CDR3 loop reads CASSLSGALKTDTQYF. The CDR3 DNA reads TGTGCCAGCAGCCTTAGCGGAGCACTGAAGACAGATACGCAGTATTTT.

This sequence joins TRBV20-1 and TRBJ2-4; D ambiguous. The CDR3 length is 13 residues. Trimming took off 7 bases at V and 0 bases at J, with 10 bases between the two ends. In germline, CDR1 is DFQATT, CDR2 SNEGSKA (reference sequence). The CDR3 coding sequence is TGCAGTGTCAGACGGACAGCCAAAAACATTCAGTACTTC. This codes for CSVRRTAKNIQYF.

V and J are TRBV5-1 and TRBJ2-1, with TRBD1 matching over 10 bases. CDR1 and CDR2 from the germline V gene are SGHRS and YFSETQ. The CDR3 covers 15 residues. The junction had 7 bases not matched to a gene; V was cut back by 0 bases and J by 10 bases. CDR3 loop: CASSLGVGQGNEQFF. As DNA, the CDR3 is TGCGCCAGCAGCTTGGGGGTGGGACAGGGGAACGAGCAGTTCTTC.

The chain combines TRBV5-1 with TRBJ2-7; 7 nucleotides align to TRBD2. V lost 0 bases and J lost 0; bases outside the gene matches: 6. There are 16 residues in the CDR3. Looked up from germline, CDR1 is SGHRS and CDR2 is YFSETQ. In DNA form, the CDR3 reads TGCGCCAGCAGCTTGGGTACGGGGGGTAGCTCCTACGAGCAGTACTTC. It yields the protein CASSLGTGGSSYEQYF. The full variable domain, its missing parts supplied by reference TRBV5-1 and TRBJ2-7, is KAGVTQTPRYLIKTRGQQVTLSCSPISGHRSVSWYQQTPGQGLQFLFEYFSETQRNKGNFPGRFSGRQFSNSRSEMNVSTLELGDSALYLCASSLGTGGSSYEQYFGPGTRLTVT.

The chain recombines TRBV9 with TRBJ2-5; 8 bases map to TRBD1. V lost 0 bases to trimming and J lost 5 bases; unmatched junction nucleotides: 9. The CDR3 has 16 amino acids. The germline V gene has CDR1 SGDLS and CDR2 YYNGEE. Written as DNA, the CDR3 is TGTGCCAGCAGCGTAGGGGGACTCGGGGACAGGGAGACCCAGTACTTC. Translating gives CASSVGGLGDRETQYF.

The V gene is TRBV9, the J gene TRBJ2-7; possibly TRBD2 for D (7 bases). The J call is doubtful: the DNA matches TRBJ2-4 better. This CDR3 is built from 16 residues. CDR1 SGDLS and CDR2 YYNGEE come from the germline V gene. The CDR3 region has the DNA TGTGCCAGCAGCCCAGGGGAGGGGAGGGGGGGAAACATTCAGTACTTC. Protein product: CASSPGEGRGGNIQYF.

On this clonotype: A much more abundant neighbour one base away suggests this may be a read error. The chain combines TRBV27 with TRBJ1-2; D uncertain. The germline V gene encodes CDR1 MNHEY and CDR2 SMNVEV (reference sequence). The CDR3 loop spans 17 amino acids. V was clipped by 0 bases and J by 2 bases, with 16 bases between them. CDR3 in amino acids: CASSLSKGCGRNYGYTF. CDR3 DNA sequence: TGTGCCAGCAGTTTATCCAAAGGATGTGGGAGAAACTATGGCTACACCTTC.

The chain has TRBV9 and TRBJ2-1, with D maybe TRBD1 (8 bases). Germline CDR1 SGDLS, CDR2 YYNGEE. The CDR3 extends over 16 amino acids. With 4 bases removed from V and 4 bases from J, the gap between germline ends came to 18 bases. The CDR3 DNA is TGTGCCAGCAGCCCTACAGGGGGGGTATCATACAATGAGCAGTTCTTC. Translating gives CASSPTGGVSYNEQFF.